The source of this TCR beta chain is a study of blood T cell repertoires in COVID-19. Authors' processing steps: Amplification with reference gene primers provided the estimates of nucleated cell counts. TCRdb keeps only in-frame clones here, not all; method: immunoSEQ multiplex PCR. Clonal size and the V and J genes are those of that table, whereas D and trimming came from the DNA. The profile shows roughly 150,000 clones, over 80% of them singletons. Researchers sorted participants into cohorts using their self-reported clinical history. All exposed participants met a person with COVID-19 within 2 weeks before entering the study. This clone was detected a few times. Trimming stripped 2 bases from V and 2 bases from J, with 7 bases between. From germline, CDR1 is MGHDK and CDR2 SYGVNS. CDR3 size: 14 residues.

This clonotype was sampled from a man in his 70s who had been exposed to COVID-19. The rearrangement uses TRBV25-1 and TRBJ1-5; D is ambiguous. Sequenced material: PBMCs or T cells enriched from blood (not recorded which). The CDR3 sequence: CASSERGGNQPQHF. DNA of the CDR3: TGTGCCAGCAGTGAACGGGGAGGCAATCAGCCCCAGCATTTT. Full variable domain (rest looked up from reference TRBV25-1 and TRBJ1-5): EADIYQTPRYLVIGTGKKITLECSQTMGHDKMYWYQQDPGMELHLIHYSYGVNSTEKGDLSSESTVSRIRTEHFPLTLESARPSHTSQYLCASSERGGNQPQHFGDGTRLSIL.